Below, 32 T cell receptor beta chains from the same sample are listed, as sequenced in a study of the immune and genomic landscape of osteosarcoma. Assay used: immunoSEQ multiplex PCR; TCRdb lists only in-frame clones, some missing. The sample has 700 to 850 clones; more than 75% are singletons. Sequencing used tumor tissue from a local recurrence in the calf muscle. These receptors were taken from a woman in her sixties with osteosarcoma.

The CDR3, as DNA: TGTGCCAGCAGTTACCCCCCTCAGCCCCAGCATTTT. Translation gives CASSYPPQPQHF. V gene TRBV6-7 combines with J gene TRBJ1-5; no definite D call. TRBV6-7 is known as an ORF, though its function is uncertain. The V end lost 2 bases, the J end lost 6 bases, and 5 bases lay between the germline ends. The CDR3 length is 12 residues.

The genes are TRBV11-2 and TRBJ2-7; D tentatively reads TRBD1 or TRBD2 (5 bases each). Trimming pared 3 bases from V and 2 bases from J, leaving 14 bases between. The CDR3 spans 15 residues. The germline V gene encodes CDR1 SGHAT and CDR2 FQNNGV. The CDR3 bases are TGTGCCAGCAGCTTCCTAGGGGACCGCGCCTACGAGCAGTACTTC. This codes for CASSFLGDRAYEQYF.

The genes are TRBV4-1 and TRBJ2-1, with 15 bases identical to TRBD2. V dropped 3 bases and J dropped 5; count of bases not matched to a gene: 11. Germline CDR1 MGHRA, CDR2 YSYEKL. The CDR3 covers 19 residues. For the CDR3, the DNA is TGCGCCAGCAGCCAGATGGGACTAGCGGGAGGCAAGGTACACAATGAGCAGTTCTTC. Its protein product is CASSQMGLAGGKVHNEQFF.

The chain has TRBV4-3 and TRBJ2-7; 11 positions agree with TRBD2. CDR3 length equals 15 residues. CDR1 is LGHNA, CDR2 YSLEER, per germline. J was trimmed by 5 bases and V by 4 bases; bases with no gene match: 7. The CDR3: CASSRQLAGVDEQYF. The CDR3 coding sequence is TGCGCCAGCAGCCGCCAACTAGCGGGGGTAGACGAGCAGTACTTC.

The genes are TRBV6-5 and TRBJ1-1; unclear D gene. Trimming took 10 bases from V and 8 from J, leaving 14 bases between them. The CDR3 is 11 amino acids. CDR1 is MNHEY, CDR2 SVGAGI, per germline. CDR3 in DNA: TGTGCCACCGTAGTTGGCGGGGAAGCTTTCTTT. This codes for CATVVGGEAFF.

The V call is TRBV11-2, the J call TRBJ2-7; 9 positions match TRBD1. This CDR3 contains 13 residues. Germline assignment: CDR1 SGHAT and CDR2 FQNNGV. The V segment lost 4 bases and the J segment 11 bases; nucleotides outside the gene matches: 9. The CDR3 protein is CASSSTTGGDEYF. The CDR3, as DNA: TGTGCCAGCAGCTCCACGACAGGGGGTGATGAGTACTTC.

The chain recombines TRBV5-4 with TRBJ1-6; D remains unclear. The CDR3 has 13 residues. Trimming removed 3 bases at V and 9 bases at J, with 10 bases between. Germline CDR1 SGHNT, CDR2 YYREEE (reference sequence). CDR3 protein: CASSSEWGSPLHF. The CDR3 nucleotides read TGTGCCAGCAGCTCCGAGTGGGGTTCACCCCTCCACTTT. Looking up the rest from reference TRBV5-4 and TRBJ1-6 gives the full variable domain: ETGVTQSPTHLIKTRGQQVTLRCSSQSGHNTVSWYQQALGQGPQFIFQYYREEENGRGNFPPRFSGLQFPNYSSELNVNALELDDSALYLCASSSEWGSPLHFGNGTRLTVT.

The gene calls are TRBV5-1 and TRBJ2-1, with TRBD1 matching 7 bases. The junction had 12 bases not matched to a gene; V was cut back by 0 bases and J by 9 bases. Germline lookup yields CDR1 SGHRS and CDR2 YFSETQ. CDR3 size: 16 residues. The CDR3: CASSLGLIRSGGEQFF. The CDR3 DNA follows: TGCGCCAGCAGCTTGGGTCTTATAAGGTCAGGGGGTGAGCAGTTCTTC.

The chain carries TRBV4-1 and TRBJ2-7; the match to TRBD1 covers 10 bases. The CDR3 is made up of 15 amino acids. J lost 3 bases, V lost 6 bases, and 8 bases had no gene match. In germline, CDR1 is MGHRA, CDR2 YSYEKL. As DNA, the CDR3 is TGCGCCAGCAGTGAGTCCGGGACAGGGGTCTACGAGCAGTACTTC. Encoded protein: CASSESGTGVYEQYF.

The genes are TRBV6-1 and TRBJ2-2; no reliable D call. The CDR3 has 10 residues. V lost 7 bases and J 6 bases, leaving 3 bases between the germline ends. CDR1 MNHNS and CDR2 SASEGT come from the germline V gene. In DNA, the CDR3 is TGTGCCAGCAATCCCGGGGAGCTGTTTTTT. Its protein product is CASNPGELFF.

This clone was counted only a few times. The chain recombines TRBV18 with TRBJ2-7; D remains ambiguous. V shed 4 bases and J shed 2 bases, with 12 bases lying between them. The CDR3 is made up of 14 amino acids. Germline CDR1 is KGHSH and CDR2 is LQKENI. The CDR3 reads CASSRAAGTYEQYF. CDR3 nucleotide sequence: TGTGCCAGCTCACGGGCGGCTGGTACCTACGAGCAGTACTTC.

This sequence joins TRBV6-5 and TRBJ1-2; perhaps TRBD1 as D (5 bases). Trimming took off 0 bases at V and 8 bases at J, with 13 bases between the two ends. The CDR3 contains 14 residues. In germline, CDR1 is MNHEY, CDR2 SVGAGI. The CDR3 sequence: CASSYSGESYGYTF. CDR3 DNA sequence: TGTGCCAGCAGTTACTCGGGGGAGTCCTACGGCTACACCTTC.

The chain uses TRBV19 and TRBJ2-1; TRBD2 matches 10 bases. The V gene's germline CDR1 is LNHDA and CDR2 SQIVND (reference sequence). The trim removed 7 bases at V and 8 bases at J, leaving 11 bases unmatched. The CDR3 spans 15 residues. The CDR3 DNA reads TGTGCCAGTACTCCGAGCGGGAGGGCCCGGGATGAGCAGTTCTTC. This sequence encodes CASTPSGRARDEQFF.

The V gene is TRBV27, the J gene TRBJ2-3, with TRBD1 matching over 8 bases. Looked up from germline, CDR1 is MNHEY and CDR2 is SMNVEV (reference sequence). The junction had 8 bases not matched to a gene; V was cut back by 4 bases and J by 2 bases. The CDR3 is 16 amino acids. CDR3 DNA: TGTGCCAGCAGTTGGCTCGGACAGGGAGCCACAGATACGCAGTATTTT. Translation: CASSWLGQGATDTQYF.

CDR3 region: CASSLRGSNQPQHF. The CDR3, as DNA: TGTGCCAGCAGCTTGCGGGGAAGCAATCAGCCCCAGCATTTT. The chain combines TRBV5-6 with TRBJ1-5; D gene ambiguous. Trimming shortened V by 1 base and J by 1 base, and 6 bases separated the two germline ends. The CDR3 covers 14 residues. CDR1 is SGHDT and CDR2 is YYEEEE in the germline V gene.

The chain uses TRBV11-3 and TRBJ2-5, with 8 bases identical to TRBD1. The J call may be mistaken, given a closer DNA end match to TRBJ2-7. Germline V gives CDR1 SGHNT, CDR2 YENEEA. The CDR3 loop spans 14 amino acids. The CDR3 DNA follows: TGTGCCAGCAGTCGGACAGGGAGCCCCTACGAGCAGTACTTC. As protein: CASSRTGSPYEQYF.

In this sample, this clone turned up a few times. A read error may account for a junction end that differs from germline. The V gene is TRBV5-1, the J gene TRBJ1-2, with D perhaps TRBD1 (5 bases). This CDR3 contains 12 residues. The germline V gene has CDR1 SGHRS and CDR2 YFSETQ. CDR3 bases: TGCGCCAGCAGCTTTGAGGGTGGGGCAGGATCCTTC. Translating gives CASSFEGGAGSF.

The chain employs TRBV2 and TRBJ1-1; D possibly corresponds to TRBD1 (6 bases). V dropped 4 bases and J dropped 5 bases, with 8 bases sitting between them. Germline V gives CDR1 SNHLY, CDR2 FYNNEI. The CDR3 is 12 residues long. The CDR3 DNA sequence: TGTGCCAGCAGTGTTCAGGGGACTGAAGCTTTCTTT. It codes for CASSVQGTEAFF.

The CDR3 sequence: CASSLAAAGGFEQYF. CDR3 bases: TGCGCCAGCAGCTTGGCAGCAGCGGGAGGCTTCGAGCAGTACTTC. The rearrangement links TRBV5-1 to TRBJ2-7, with 9 bases matching TRBD2. CDR1 and CDR2 (germline): SGHRS, YFSETQ. CDR3 length equals 15 residues. Unmatched junction bases numbered 7, after V lost 0 bases and J lost 6 bases.

This clone was counted once. V is TRBV11-2 and J is TRBJ1-5, with D perhaps TRBD1 (5 bases). CDR1 and CDR2 (germline): SGHAT, FQNNGV. The CDR3 spans 16 residues. The V end lost 3 bases, the J end lost 0 bases, and 12 bases lay between the germline ends. Written as DNA, the CDR3 is TGTGCCAGCAGCTTCACCGGGACCGATAGCAATCAGCCCCAGCATTTT. This encodes CASSFTGTDSNQPQHF.

The chain employs TRBV11-2 and TRBJ2-6, with a weak D call TRBD2 (5 bases). The CDR3 covers 16 residues. Germline CDR1 reads SGHAT; CDR2 reads FQNNGV. Trimming removed 4 bases from V and 3 bases from J, with 13 bases in between. The CDR3 bases are TGTGCCAGCAGCTCCCGGGGTCTTGATGGGGCCAACGTCCTGACTTTC. Encoded protein: CASSSRGLDGANVLTF.

This clone was found once. The chain combines TRBV7-9 with TRBJ1-4, with TRBD1 identical over 9 bases. Trimming at V came to 2 bases and at J to 8 bases, leaving 6 bases not matched to a gene. The CDR3 totals 15 residues. In germline, CDR1 is SEHNR, CDR2 FQNEAQ (reference sequence). The DNA of the CDR3 is TGTGCCAGCAGCTTATGGGGACAGGGCCCAGAAAAACTGTTTTTT. It encodes CASSLWGQGPEKLFF.

V is TRBV10-2 and J is TRBJ1-5, with TRBD1 matching over 7 bases. The junction had 4 bases not matched to a gene; V was cut back by 7 bases and J by 4 bases. Germline loops: CDR1 WSHSY, CDR2 SAAADI. This CDR3 is built from 13 residues. CDR3 coding DNA: TGCGCCAGCACGGGACAGAATAATCAGCCCCAGCATTTT. Protein product: CASTGQNNQPQHF.

V and J are TRBV6-1 and TRBJ1-6, with a possible D match to TRBD1 (5 bases). This CDR3 has 16 residues. Germline CDR1 reads MNHNS; CDR2 reads SASEGT. The germline V and J ends were trimmed by 2 bases and 4 bases, with 12 bases remaining between them. CDR3 residues: CASSEQHRNYNSPLHF. The DNA of the CDR3 is TGTGCCAGCAGTGAACAGCACAGGAATTATAATTCACCCCTCCACTTT.

The genes are TRBV7-8 and TRBJ1-5, with no clear D. This CDR3 is 16 amino acids long. CDR1 and CDR2 (germline): SGHVS, FQNEAQ. V was cut by 3 bases and J by 0 bases, with 12 bases left in between. The CDR3 region is CASSLDGAYSNQPQHF. The DNA for the CDR3 is TGTGCCAGCAGCTTGGACGGCGCTTATAGCAATCAGCCCCAGCATTTT.

This sequence joins TRBV28 and TRBJ2-7; tentatively, D is TRBD1 or TRBD2 (5 bases each). CDR3 length: 16 amino acids. Germline V gives CDR1 MDHEN, CDR2 SYDVKM. Trimming pared 5 bases from V and 3 bases from J, leaving 20 bases between. CDR3 sequence: CASSDRGERPVYEQYF. The CDR3 coding sequence is TGTGCCAGCAGTGATAGAGGGGAGCGGCCGGTCTACGAGCAGTACTTC. The full variable domain, in which reference TRBV28 and TRBJ2-7 provide the parts outside the CDR3, is DVKVTQSSRYLVKRTGEKVFLECVQDMDHENMFWYRQDPGLGLRLIYFSYDVKMKEKGDIPEGYSVSREKKERFSLILESASTNQTSMYLCASSDRGERPVYEQYFGPGTRLTVT.

CDR3 DNA sequence: TGTGCCAGCAGCGAGAGGGGGCTCTACACTGAAGCTTTCTTT. This sequence encodes CASSERGLYTEAFF. V is TRBV28 and J is TRBJ1-1; 7 bases are shared with TRBD1. V gave up 6 bases and J gave up 3 bases; unmatched junction bases: 7. The V gene's germline CDR1 is MDHEN and CDR2 SYDVKM. CDR3 length: 14 residues.

The J gene is TRBJ1-1, the V gene TRBV5-4, with 7 bases matching TRBD1. The junction had 6 bases not matched to a gene; V was cut back by 4 bases and J by 3 bases. The CDR3 runs 14 residues. Per the germline V gene, CDR1 is SGHNT and CDR2 is YYREEE (reference sequence). CDR3 nucleotide sequence: TGTGCCAGCAGCGGAGGGGGCGCGGACACTGAAGCTTTCTTT. Translation: CASSGGGADTEAFF.

Worth noting for this clone: Other DNA sequences in the same sample also yield this CDR3. The chain links TRBV27 to TRBJ1-2; TRBD1 matches at 12 bases. The CDR3 consists of 15 residues. The V segment lost 5 bases and the J segment 8 bases; nucleotides outside the gene matches: 9. Germline loops: CDR1 MNHEY, CDR2 SMNVEV (reference sequence). The CDR3 loop is CASSVLGTGGEGYTF. CDR3 DNA: TGTGCCAGCAGTGTGCTTGGGACAGGGGGCGAGGGCTACACCTTC.

The chain joins TRBV28 to TRBJ2-4, with D possibly TRBD1 on 5 matching bases. From germline, CDR1 is MDHEN and CDR2 SYDVKM. V was pared by 6 bases and J by 4 bases, with 16 bases between. CDR3 length: 15 residues. Written as DNA, the CDR3 is TGTGCCAGCAGGGGCACGGACACACTTAAAAACATTCAGTACTTC. Encoded protein: CASRGTDTLKNIQYF.

V gene TRBV10-3 combines with J gene TRBJ2-1; a weak D match, TRBD2 (6 bases). The CDR3 is 13 residues long. V dropped 7 bases and J dropped 7 bases, with 14 bases sitting between them. Germline CDR1 ENHRY, CDR2 SYGVKD. Written as DNA, the CDR3 is TGTGCCATCAATAGAGCGGAGGGGAATGAGCAGTTCTTC. Translation gives CAINRAEGNEQFF.

The chain has TRBV11-3 and TRBJ2-3; D unresolved. Germline V lookup: CDR1 SGHNT, CDR2 YENEEA. The V and J ends lost 0 bases and 0 bases respectively, with 4 bases between them. The CDR3 sequence is 14 residues long. The CDR3 nucleotides read TGTGCCAGCAGCTTAGATGGGAGCACAGATACGCAGTATTTT. Encoded protein: CASSLDGSTDTQYF. The whole variable domain, remainder taken from reference TRBV11-3 and TRBJ2-3, is EAGVVQSPRYKIIEKKQPVAFWCNPISGHNTLYWYLQNLGQGPELLIRYENEEAVDDSQLPKDRFSAERLKGVDSTLKIQPAELGDSAVYLCASSLDGSTDTQYFGPGTRLTVL.